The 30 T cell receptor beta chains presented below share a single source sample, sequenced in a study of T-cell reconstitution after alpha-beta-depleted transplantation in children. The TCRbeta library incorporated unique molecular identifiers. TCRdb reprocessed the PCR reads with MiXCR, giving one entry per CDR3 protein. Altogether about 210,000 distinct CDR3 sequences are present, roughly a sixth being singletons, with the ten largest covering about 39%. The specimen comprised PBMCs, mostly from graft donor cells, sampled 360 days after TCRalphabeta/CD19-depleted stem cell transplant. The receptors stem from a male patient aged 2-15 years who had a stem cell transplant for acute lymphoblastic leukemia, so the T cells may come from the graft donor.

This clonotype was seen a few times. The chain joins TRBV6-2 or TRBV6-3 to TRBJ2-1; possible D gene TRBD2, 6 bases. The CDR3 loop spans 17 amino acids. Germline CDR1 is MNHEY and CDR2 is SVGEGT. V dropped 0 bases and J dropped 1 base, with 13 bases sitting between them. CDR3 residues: CASSYSPLAGSYNEQFF. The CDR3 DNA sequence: TGTGCCAGCAGTTACTCGCCCCTGGCGGGGTCCTACAATGAGCAGTTCTTC.

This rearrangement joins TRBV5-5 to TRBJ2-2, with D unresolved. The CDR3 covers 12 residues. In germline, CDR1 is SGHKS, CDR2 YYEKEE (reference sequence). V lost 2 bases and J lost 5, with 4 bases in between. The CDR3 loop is CASSFRTGELFF. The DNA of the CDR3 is TGTGCCAGCAGCTTTAGGACCGGGGAGCTGTTTTTT.

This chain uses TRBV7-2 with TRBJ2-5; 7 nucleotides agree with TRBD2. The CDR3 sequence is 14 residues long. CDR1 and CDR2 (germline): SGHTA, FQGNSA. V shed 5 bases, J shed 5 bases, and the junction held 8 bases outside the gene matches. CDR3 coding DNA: TGTGCCAGCAGCCTAGGGGACTATTGGGAGACCCAGTACTTC. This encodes CASSLGDYWETQYF. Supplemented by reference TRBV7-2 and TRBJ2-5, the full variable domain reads GAGVSQSPSNKVTEKGKDVELRCDPISGHTALYWYRQSLGQGLEFLIYFQGNSAPDKSGLPSDRFSAERTGGSVSTLTIQRTQQEDSAVYLCASSLGDYWETQYFGPGTRLLVL.

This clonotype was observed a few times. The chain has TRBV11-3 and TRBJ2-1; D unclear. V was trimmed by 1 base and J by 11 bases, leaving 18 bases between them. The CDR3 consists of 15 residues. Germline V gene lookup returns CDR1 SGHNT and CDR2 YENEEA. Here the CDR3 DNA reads TGTGCCAGCAGCTTAGGCGGAACCCTGTTCAGTAAGCAGTTCTTC. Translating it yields CASSLGGTLFSKQFF.

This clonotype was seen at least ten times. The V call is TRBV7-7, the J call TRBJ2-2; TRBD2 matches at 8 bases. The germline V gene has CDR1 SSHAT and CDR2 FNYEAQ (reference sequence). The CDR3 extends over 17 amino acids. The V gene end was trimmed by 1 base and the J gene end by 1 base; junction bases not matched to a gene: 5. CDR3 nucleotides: TGTGCCAGCAGCTTAGGAGGCGGGAGGCGGAACACCGGGGAGCTGTTTTTT. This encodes CASSLGGGRRNTGELFF.

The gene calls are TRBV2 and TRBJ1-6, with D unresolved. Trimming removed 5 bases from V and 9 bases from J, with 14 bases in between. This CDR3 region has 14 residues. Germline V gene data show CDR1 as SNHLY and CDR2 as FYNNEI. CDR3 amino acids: CASSPGVSSSPLHF. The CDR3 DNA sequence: TGTGCCAGCAGTCCCGGGGTCAGCAGTTCACCCCTCCACTTT. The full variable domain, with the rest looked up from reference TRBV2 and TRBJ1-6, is EPEVTQTPSHQVTQMGQEVILRCVPISNHLYFYWYRQILGQKVEFLVSFYNNEISEKSEIFDDQFSVERPDGSNFTLKIRSTKLEDSAMYFCASSPGVSSSPLHFGNGTRLTVT.

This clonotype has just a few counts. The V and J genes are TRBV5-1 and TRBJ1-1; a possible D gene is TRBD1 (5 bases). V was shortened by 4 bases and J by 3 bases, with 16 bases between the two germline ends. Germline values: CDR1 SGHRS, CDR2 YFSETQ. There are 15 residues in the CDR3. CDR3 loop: CASSPGVLGDTEAFF. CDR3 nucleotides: TGCGCCAGCAGCCCGGGGGTCTTAGGGGACACTGAAGCTTTCTTT.

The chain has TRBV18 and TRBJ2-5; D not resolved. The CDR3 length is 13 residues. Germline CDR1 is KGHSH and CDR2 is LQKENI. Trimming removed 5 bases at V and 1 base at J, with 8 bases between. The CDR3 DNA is TGTGCCAGCTCAGCAGGTAGCCAAGAGACCCAGTACTTC. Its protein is CASSAGSQETQYF.

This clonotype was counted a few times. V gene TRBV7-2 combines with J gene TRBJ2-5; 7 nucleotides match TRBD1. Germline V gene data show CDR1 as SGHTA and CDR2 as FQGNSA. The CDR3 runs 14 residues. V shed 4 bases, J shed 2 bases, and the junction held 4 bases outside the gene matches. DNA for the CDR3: TGTGCCAGCAGCTCACCGGGACAGCAAGAGACCCAGTACTTC. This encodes CASSSPGQQETQYF.

The CDR3 here is CASTLDETQYF. As DNA, the CDR3 is TGCGCCAGCACGTTGGATGAGACCCAGTACTTC. The chain is built from TRBV5-1 and TRBJ2-5; D ambiguous. This CDR3 has 11 residues. CDR1 and CDR2 (germline): SGHRS, YFSETQ. V lost 6 bases and J 5 bases, leaving 8 bases between the germline ends.

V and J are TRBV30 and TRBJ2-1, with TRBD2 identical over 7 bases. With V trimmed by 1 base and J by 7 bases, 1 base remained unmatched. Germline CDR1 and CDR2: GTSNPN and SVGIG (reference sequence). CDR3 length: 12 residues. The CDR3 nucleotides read TGTGCCTGGAGTGCGGGGGGAAATGAGCAGTTCTTC. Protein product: CAWSAGGNEQFF.

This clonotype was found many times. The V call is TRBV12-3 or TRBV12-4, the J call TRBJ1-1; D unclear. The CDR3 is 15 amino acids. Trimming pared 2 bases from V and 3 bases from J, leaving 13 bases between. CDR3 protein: CASSLRSARDTEAFF. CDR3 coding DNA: TGTGCCAGCAGTTTAAGGAGTGCTCGGGACACTGAAGCTTTCTTT.

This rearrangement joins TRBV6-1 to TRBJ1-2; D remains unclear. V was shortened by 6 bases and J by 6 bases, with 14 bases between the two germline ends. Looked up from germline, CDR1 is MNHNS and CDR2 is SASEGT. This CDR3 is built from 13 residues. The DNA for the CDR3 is TGTGCCAGCAGCCCATCAATTGATGATGGCTACACCTTC. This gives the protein CASSPSIDDGYTF.

CDR3 sequence reads: CASSRIDYEQYF. CDR3 in DNA: TGTGCCAGCAGCCGAATTGACTACGAGCAGTACTTC. The chain joins TRBV25-1 to TRBJ2-7; no reliable D call. Looked up from germline, CDR1 is MGHDK and CDR2 is SYGVNS. CDR3 length equals 12 residues. V lost 6 bases and J lost 3, with 9 bases in between.

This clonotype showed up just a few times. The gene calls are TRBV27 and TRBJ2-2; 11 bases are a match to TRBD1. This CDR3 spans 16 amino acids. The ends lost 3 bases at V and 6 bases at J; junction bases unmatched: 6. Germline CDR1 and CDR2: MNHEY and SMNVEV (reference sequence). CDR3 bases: TGTGCCAGCAGTTTGCCGTGGGACAGGGGGTCCGGGGAGCTGTTTTTT. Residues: CASSLPWDRGSGELFF.

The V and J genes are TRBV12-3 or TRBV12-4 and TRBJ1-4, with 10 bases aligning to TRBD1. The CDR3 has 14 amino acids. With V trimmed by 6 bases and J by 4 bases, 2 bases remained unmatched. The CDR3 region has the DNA TGTGCCAGCAGGGGACAGGGGATTAATGAAAAACTGTTTTTT. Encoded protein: CASRGQGINEKLFF.

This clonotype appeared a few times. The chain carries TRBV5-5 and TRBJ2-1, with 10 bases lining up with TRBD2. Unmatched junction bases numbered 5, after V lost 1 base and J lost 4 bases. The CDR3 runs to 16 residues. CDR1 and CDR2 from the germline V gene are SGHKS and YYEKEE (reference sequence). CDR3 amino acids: CASSLRTSGIYNEQFF. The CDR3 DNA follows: TGTGCCAGCAGCTTGAGAACTAGCGGGATTTACAATGAGCAGTTCTTC.

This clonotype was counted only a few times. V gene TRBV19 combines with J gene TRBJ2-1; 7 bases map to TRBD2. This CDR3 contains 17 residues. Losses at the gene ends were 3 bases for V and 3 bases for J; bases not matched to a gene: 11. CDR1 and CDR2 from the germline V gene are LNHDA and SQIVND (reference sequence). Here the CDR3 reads CASSIGAGRGGYNEQFF. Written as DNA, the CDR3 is TGTGCCAGTAGTATCGGAGCAGGGCGCGGGGGCTACAATGAGCAGTTCTTC.

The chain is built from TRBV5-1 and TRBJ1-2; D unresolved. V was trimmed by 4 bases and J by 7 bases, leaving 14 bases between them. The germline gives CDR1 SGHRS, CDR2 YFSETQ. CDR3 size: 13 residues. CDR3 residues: CASSTGRSSGYTF. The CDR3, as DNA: TGCGCCAGCAGCACGGGTAGATCGTCTGGCTACACCTTC.

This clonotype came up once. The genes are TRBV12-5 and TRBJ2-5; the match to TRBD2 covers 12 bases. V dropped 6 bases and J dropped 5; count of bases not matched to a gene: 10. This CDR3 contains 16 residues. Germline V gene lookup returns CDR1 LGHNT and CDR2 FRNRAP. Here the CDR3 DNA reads TGTGCTAGTGGCCGGCTAGCGGGGGGGACTTACGAGACCCAGTACTTC. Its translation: CASGRLAGGTYETQYF.

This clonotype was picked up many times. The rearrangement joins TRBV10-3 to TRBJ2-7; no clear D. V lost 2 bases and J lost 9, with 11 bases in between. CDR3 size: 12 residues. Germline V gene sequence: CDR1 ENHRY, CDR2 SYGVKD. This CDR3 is CAISEGRGRQYF. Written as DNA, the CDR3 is TGTGCCATCAGTGAGGGCCGAGGAAGGCAGTACTTC.

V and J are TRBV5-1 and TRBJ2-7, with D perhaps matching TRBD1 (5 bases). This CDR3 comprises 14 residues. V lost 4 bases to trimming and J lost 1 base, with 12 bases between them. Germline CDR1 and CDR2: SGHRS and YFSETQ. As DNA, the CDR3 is TGCGCCAGCAGCCAGGGCTCTTCGTCCTACGAGCAGTACTTC. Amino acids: CASSQGSSSYEQYF.

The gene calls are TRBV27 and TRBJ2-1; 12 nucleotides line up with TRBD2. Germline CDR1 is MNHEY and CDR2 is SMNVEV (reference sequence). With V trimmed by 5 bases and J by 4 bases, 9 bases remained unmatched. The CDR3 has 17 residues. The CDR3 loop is CASSGRLAGDRYNEQFF. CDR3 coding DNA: TGTGCCAGCAGTGGCAGACTAGCGGGGGATCGATACAATGAGCAGTTCTTC.

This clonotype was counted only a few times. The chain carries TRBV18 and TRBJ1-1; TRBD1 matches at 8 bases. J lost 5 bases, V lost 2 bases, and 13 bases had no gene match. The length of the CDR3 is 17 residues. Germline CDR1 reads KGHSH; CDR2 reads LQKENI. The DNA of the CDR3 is TGTGCCAGCTCACCAGTCGCCGGACAGGGATCTATTACTGAAGCTTTCTTT. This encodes CASSPVAGQGSITEAFF.

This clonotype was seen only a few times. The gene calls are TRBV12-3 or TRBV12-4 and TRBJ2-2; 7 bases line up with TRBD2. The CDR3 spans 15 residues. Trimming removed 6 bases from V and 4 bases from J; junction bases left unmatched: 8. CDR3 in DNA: TGTGCCAGCAGAGTCCTTCTAGCGGCCACCGGGGAGCTGTTTTTT. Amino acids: CASRVLLAATGELFF.

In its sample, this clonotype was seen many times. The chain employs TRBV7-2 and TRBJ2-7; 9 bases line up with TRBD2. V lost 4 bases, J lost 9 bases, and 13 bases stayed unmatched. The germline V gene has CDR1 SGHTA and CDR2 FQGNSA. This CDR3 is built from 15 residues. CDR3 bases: TGTGCCAGCAGCTCAGATAGGGGACTAGCTTACACGCAGTACTTC. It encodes CASSSDRGLAYTQYF.

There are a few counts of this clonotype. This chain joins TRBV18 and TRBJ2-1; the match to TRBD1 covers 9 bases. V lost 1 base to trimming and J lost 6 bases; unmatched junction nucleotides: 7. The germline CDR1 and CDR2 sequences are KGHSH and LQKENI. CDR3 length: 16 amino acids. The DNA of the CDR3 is TGTGCCAGCTCACCACTACCCGAGGACAGGGGCAATGAGCAGTTCTTC. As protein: CASSPLPEDRGNEQFF.

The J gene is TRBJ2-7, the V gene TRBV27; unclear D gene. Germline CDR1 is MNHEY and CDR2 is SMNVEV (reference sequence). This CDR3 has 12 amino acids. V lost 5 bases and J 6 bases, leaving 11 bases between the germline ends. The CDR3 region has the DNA TGTGCCAGCAGTCCGAACCCCCGCGAGCAGTACTTC. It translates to CASSPNPREQYF.

The CDR3 protein is CALADEQFF. Written as DNA, the CDR3 is TGCGCCCTCGCGGATGAGCAGTTCTTC. This chain joins TRBV5-1 and TRBJ2-1, with D unclear. Trimming left V 10 bases short and J 8 bases short, with 7 bases between. The V gene's germline CDR1 is SGHRS and CDR2 YFSETQ. The CDR3 has 9 residues.

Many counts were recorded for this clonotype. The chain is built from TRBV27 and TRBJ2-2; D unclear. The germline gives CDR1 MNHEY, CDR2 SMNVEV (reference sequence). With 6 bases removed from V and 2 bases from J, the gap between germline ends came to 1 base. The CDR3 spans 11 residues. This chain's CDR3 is CASRNTGELFF. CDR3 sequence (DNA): TGTGCCAGCAGAAACACCGGGGAGCTGTTTTTT.